This T cell receptor beta chain was observed in a study of cytomegalovirus exposure and HLA in healthy donors. The wider study: Later, an analysis reported that the 95 to 150 validation repertoires had used the same platform as the 500 to 800 first-cohort repertoires. Overall study results and limits: The authors enumerated over 150 TCR beta chains as linked to cytomegalovirus. Among the CMV-associated chains, three were confirmed in vitro as specific for CMV antigens.

The repertoire was sequenced with immunoSEQ multiplex PCR; TCRdb's copy has only in-frame clones and lacks some. Of approximately 120,000 clones in the sample, around nine tenths were seen once. Donors came from a validation cohort of about 120 subjects, distinct from the first 666-subject cohort. The CDR3 sequence is 12 residues long. CDR1 is SGHTA and CDR2 is FQGNSA in the germline V gene. A remark on this clone: The target antigen is unknown. One end of the junction is discordant with germline, which a read error may explain.

The clonotype comes from a woman under 30 in good health and CMV-seronegative. What was sequenced was PBMCs. The chain combines TRBV7-2 with TRBJ2-7; no definite D call. The CDR3 region is CASSLDSADFGF. The CDR3 region has the DNA TGTGCCAGCAGCTTAGATTCCGCAGACTTCGGCTTC. Based on the CDR3 plus reference TRBV7-2 and TRBJ2-7, the full variable domain is GAGVSQSPSNKVTEKGKDVELRCDPISGHTALYWYRQSLGQGLEFLIYFQGNSAPDKSGLPSDRFSAERTGGSVSTLTIQRTQQEDSAVYLCASSLDSADFGFGPGTRLTVT.